The 11 T cell receptor beta chains listed next were all sequenced from one sample in a study of response to subunit inactivated influenza vaccine. One entry per CDR3 protein results from TCRdb running MiXCR on the RT-PCR reads. The sample contains 500,000 to 550,000 distinct CDR3 sequences, under 30% of which appear only once. This sample was also put to use in a study of T cells expressing NK-cell markers. That work contributes: In generating TCR beta cDNA, 5'RACE template switching with UMIs was used.

Sequenced material: CD4+ T cells sorted from PBMCs, taken 11 to 12 days after vaccination. Source of these receptors: a man aged 50 to 59 who received an inactivated influenza vaccine.

This clonotype was found a few times. The chain employs TRBV7-2 and TRBJ2-1; TRBD2 agrees at 11 bases. CDR1 SGHTA and CDR2 FQGNSA come from the germline V gene. This CDR3 has 17 amino acids. V dropped 1 base and J dropped 8; count of bases not matched to a gene: 10. The CDR3 coding sequence is TGTGCCAGCAGCTTAGTAGCGGGAGGGTTCATGGGGTATGAGCAGTTCTTC. Its translation is CASSLVAGGFMGYEQFF.

Points on this clonotype: A read error may account for a junction end that differs from germline. The V gene is TRBV20-1, the J gene TRBJ2-1; 9 nucleotides align to TRBD2. This CDR3 contains 14 residues. CDR1 and CDR2 from the germline V gene are DFQATT and SNEGSKA (reference sequence). The CDR3 coding sequence is TGCAGTGCTTCTCTAGCGGGGAACTACAATGCGCAGTTCTTC. Translated, it gives CSASLAGNYNAQFF.

This clonotype has a handful of counts. V and J are TRBV15 and TRBJ2-7, with 8 nucleotides matching TRBD1. The germline V gene encodes CDR1 LNHNV and CDR2 YYDKDF (reference sequence). Trimming removed 1 base from V and 1 base from J; junction bases left unmatched: 6. CDR3 size: 16 residues. This CDR3 reads CATSRAGGWGSYEQYF. The CDR3 bases are TGTGCCACCAGCAGAGCAGGGGGCTGGGGATCCTACGAGCAGTACTTC.

This clonotype appeared a few times. The genes are TRBV6-2 or TRBV6-3 and TRBJ2-5; TRBD1 aligns across 9 bases. CDR3 length: 15 amino acids. Germline V CDR1 and CDR2: MNHEY, SVGEGT. Losses at the gene ends were 1 base for V and 7 bases for J; bases not matched to a gene: 7. CDR3 protein: CASSYLGQGLGTQYF. Written as DNA, the CDR3 is TGTGCCAGCAGTTACTTGGGACAGGGATTGGGGACCCAGTACTTC.

The chain combines TRBV20-1 with TRBJ2-5; 7 bases match TRBD2. After removal of 3 bases from V and 5 bases from J, the junction contained 9 bases not matched to a gene. The CDR3 totals 14 residues. Germline CDR1 and CDR2: DFQATT and SNEGSKA (reference sequence). The CDR3 DNA is TGCAGTGCTAGCGGGGGAGGGCAGAGGGAGACCCAGTACTTC. This codes for CSASGGGQRETQYF.

There are a few counts of this clonotype. This chain uses TRBV7-8 with TRBJ2-2, with 7 bases lining up with TRBD2. The CDR3 contains 17 residues. V was pared by 2 bases and J by 1 base, with 7 bases of the junction left unmatched. Germline V gene sequence: CDR1 SGHVS, CDR2 FQNEAQ. The CDR3 here is CASSLYPSGVNTGELFF. As DNA, the CDR3 is TGTGCCAGCAGCTTATACCCCAGCGGGGTGAACACCGGGGAGCTGTTTTTT.

A note on this clonotype: The junction departs from the called germline gene at one end, perhaps through a read error. The chain employs TRBV7-2 and TRBJ2-1; possible D gene TRBD1, 6 bases. The CDR3 extends over 16 amino acids. Germline CDR1 reads SGHTA; CDR2 reads FQGNSA. The CDR3 loop reads CASSPWGQGRDNEQLF. The CDR3 nucleotides are TGTGCCAGCAGCCCCTGGGGGCAGGGGAGAGACAATGAGCAGTTATTC.

The chain links TRBV7-9 to TRBJ2-1, with D maybe TRBD2 (5 bases). Germline assignment: CDR1 SEHNR and CDR2 FQNEAQ (reference sequence). Trimming removed 3 bases from V and 12 bases from J, with 9 bases in between. The CDR3 is made up of 11 amino acids. CDR3 in amino acids: CASSFGLWQFF. The CDR3 DNA is TGTGCCAGCAGCTTCGGACTTTGGCAGTTCTTC. Complete variable domain (other parts from reference TRBV7-9 and TRBJ2-1): DTGVSQNPRHKITKRGQNVTFRCDPISEHNRLYWYRQTLGQGPEFLTYFQNEAQLEKSRLLSDRFSAERPKGSFSTLEIQRTEQGDSAMYLCASSFGLWQFFGPGTRLTVL.

This clonotype was seen a handful of times. The chain recombines TRBV12-3 or TRBV12-4 with TRBJ2-3, with 7 positions matching TRBD1. Trimming took 5 bases from V and 4 from J; bases not matched to a gene: 12. This CDR3 comprises 16 residues. The CDR3 nucleotides are TGTGCCAGCAGTGCCACACAGGGGATGAGGCCAGATACGCAGTATTTT. Protein: CASSATQGMRPDTQYF.

The sample holds a few counts of this clonotype. The genes are TRBV6-2 or TRBV6-3 and TRBJ2-1, with TRBD2 matching over 9 bases. Per the germline V gene, CDR1 is MNHEY and CDR2 is SVGEGT. V shed 5 bases, J shed 0 bases, and the junction held 2 bases outside the gene matches. This CDR3 contains 15 residues. The chain's CDR3 is CASSKRGASYNEQFF. The CDR3 DNA sequence: TGTGCCAGCAGTAAGCGGGGGGCCTCCTACAATGAGCAGTTCTTC.

V usage is TRBV5-4 and J usage is TRBJ1-3; D gene uncertain. CDR1 and CDR2 from the germline V gene are SGHNT and YYREEE (reference sequence). The CDR3 is 17 amino acids. The V gene lost 0 bases and the J gene lost 0 bases, with 13 bases spanning the gap. The CDR3 DNA follows: TGTGCCAGCAGCTTGGACCCCGGAGGCAGCTCTGGAAACACCATATATTTT. Translated: CASSLDPGGSSGNTIYF.